Following are 6 T cell receptor beta chains from one sample sequenced in a study of blood T cell repertoires in COVID-19. Only in-frame clones appear in the TCRdb table, and some are missing; sequencing was by immunoSEQ multiplex PCR. In the table there are 200,000 to 300,000 clones, 70% to 90% of which are singletons. Sequenced: peripheral blood. The receptor set was obtained from a woman aged 45-65 years with acute or convalescent COVID-19.

The J gene is TRBJ1-5, the V gene TRBV6-5; D is undetermined. The germline V gene encodes CDR1 MNHEY and CDR2 SVGAGI. Trimming took off 6 bases at V and 5 bases at J, with 11 bases between the two ends. The CDR3 runs 13 residues. CDR3: CASRQIDDQPQHF. In DNA, the CDR3 is TGTGCCAGCAGGCAGATTGATGATCAGCCCCAGCATTTT.

This clone turned up a few times. This sequence joins TRBV6-1 and TRBJ2-2; D is unclear. Per the germline V gene, CDR1 is MNHNS and CDR2 is SASEGT. This CDR3 contains 14 residues. Trimming removed 2 bases at V and 6 bases at J, with 10 bases between. The CDR3 DNA follows: TGTGCCAGCAGTGAACGTCTTCCCGCCGGGGAGCTGTTTTTT. Protein sequence: CASSERLPAGELFF.

This rearrangement joins TRBV6-5 to TRBJ2-7, with 7 bases lining up with TRBD1. The CDR3 sequence is 14 residues long. V trimming: 6 bases; J trimming: 5 bases; junction bases outside the gene matches: 10. Germline CDR1 is MNHEY and CDR2 is SVGAGI. The CDR3 protein is CASRTRQGTNEQYF. The CDR3 nucleotides are TGTGCCAGCAGAACCCGACAGGGTACCAACGAGCAGTACTTC.

The chain combines TRBV6-5 with TRBJ2-7, with D perhaps TRBD2 (5 bases). Trimming removed 6 bases from V and 4 bases from J, with 13 bases in between. CDR1 is MNHEY, CDR2 SVGAGI, per germline. This CDR3 comprises 13 residues. The CDR3 DNA sequence: TGTGCCAGCAGGTGGCTAGCCAGGTACGAGCAGTACTTC. Its translation is CASRWLARYEQYF.

J is TRBJ2-1 and V is TRBV28; TRBD1 matches at 11 bases. Trimming cost V 3 bases and J 7 bases; bases outside gene matches: 11. CDR3 length equals 17 residues. CDR1 is MDHEN and CDR2 is SYDVKM in the germline V gene. The CDR3 coding sequence is TGTGCCAGCAGTTTTGTGGTCTGGGGACAGGGGGAGAATGAGCAGTTCTTC. Translated, it gives CASSFVVWGQGENEQFF. The variable domain in full, completed from reference TRBV28 and TRBJ2-1, reads DVKVTQSSRYLVKRTGEKVFLECVQDMDHENMFWYRQDPGLGLRLIYFSYDVKMKEKGDIPEGYSVSREKKERFSLILESASTNQTSMYLCASSFVVWGQGENEQFFGPGTRLTVL.

V usage is TRBV9 and J usage is TRBJ2-7; 10 bases are a match to TRBD2. There are 16 residues in the CDR3. The germline V gene has CDR1 SGDLS and CDR2 YYNGEE. V shed 0 bases and J 2 bases; nucleotides not matched to a gene: 5. CDR3 region: CASSVAGLAGAYEQYF. Written as DNA, the CDR3 is TGTGCCAGCAGCGTAGCGGGGCTAGCGGGAGCCTACGAGCAGTACTTC.